A single sample gave rise to the 8 T cell receptor beta chains below, sequenced in a study of blood T cell repertoires in COVID-19. Produced via immunoSEQ multiplex PCR; TCRdb's table is partial and in-frame only. Seen here are around 230,000 clones, over 70% observed once, and the top ten hold 7.9%. Sequencing was carried out using peripheral blood. These receptor sequences come from a woman of 80 years or more with acute or convalescent COVID-19.

The CDR3 DNA reads as TGTGCCAGCAGTACAACGGGGGGGCGAGTTGGTGAGCAGTTCTTC. Its protein is CASSTTGGRVGEQFF. The V gene is TRBV2, the J gene TRBJ2-1, with 8 bases lining up with TRBD2. Germline V gives CDR1 SNHLY, CDR2 FYNNEI. CDR3 length: 15 amino acids. Unmatched junction bases numbered 12, after V lost 5 bases and J lost 9 bases. The full variable domain, its missing parts supplied by reference TRBV2 and TRBJ2-1, is EPEVTQTPSHQVTQMGQEVILRCVPISNHLYFYWYRQILGQKVEFLVSFYNNEISEKSEIFDDQFSVERPDGSNFTLKIRSTKLEDSAMYFCASSTTGGRVGEQFFGPGTRLTVL.

This chain uses TRBV5-1 with TRBJ2-7; 9 bases fit TRBD2. Trimming cost V 1 base and J 6 bases; bases outside gene matches: 8. Germline V lookup: CDR1 SGHRS, CDR2 YFSETQ. The CDR3 has 15 residues. Written as DNA, the CDR3 is TGCGCCAGCAGCTTGACCGGGACTAGCCTTGTCGAGCAGTACTTC. This sequence encodes CASSLTGTSLVEQYF.

In regard to this clone: A single base separates this from a much larger clone, so it may be a read error. The chain links TRBV7-8 to TRBJ2-7; tentatively, D is TRBD1 (6 bases). V lost 3 bases, J lost 0 bases, and 15 bases lay in between. The germline gives CDR1 SGHVS, CDR2 FQNEAQ. This CDR3 is built from 16 residues. The CDR3 DNA is TGTGCCAGCAGCTTGAGCCCAGGGGCCAGCTCCTACGAGCAGTACTTC. It yields the protein CASSLSPGASSYEQYF.

In the case of this clone: This likely comes from a read error, as the CDR3 has no conserved phenylalanine or tryptophan at its end. The J gene is TRBJ1-6, the V gene TRBV5-1; TRBD1 aligns across 8 bases. The CDR3 runs 15 residues. Losses at the gene ends were 3 bases for V and 10 bases for J; bases not matched to a gene: 9. In germline, CDR1 is SGHRS, CDR2 YFSETQ. CDR3 sequence reads: CASSSDRDPSSPLHL. The CDR3 DNA sequence: TGCGCCAGCAGCTCGGACAGGGATCCATCCTCACCCCTCCACCTT.

The chain joins TRBV21-1 to TRBJ1-1; TRBD1 reflects the table's D call only, with no check against the DNA. TRBV21-1 is a known pseudogene. The CDR3 runs 22 residues. The CDR3 DNA is TGTGCCAGCAGCCCAACACAACGAGTTGTGACAGGGGGCGATAACATGAACACTGAAGCTTTCTTT. It encodes CASSPTQRVVTGGDNMNTEAFF.

V gene TRBV25-1 combines with J gene TRBJ1-3; weak D call: TRBD1 (6 bases). Germline V gene lookup returns CDR1 MGHDK and CDR2 SYGVNS. The CDR3 is 15 residues long. V was pared by 0 bases and J by 2 bases, with 8 bases between. The CDR3 spells CASSEYTGTGNTIYF. The CDR3 bases are TGTGCCAGCAGTGAATACACAGGGACTGGAAACACCATATATTTT.

The chain uses TRBV9 and TRBJ2-7, with D possibly matching TRBD1 (7 bases). The germline V gene has CDR1 SGDLS and CDR2 YYNGEE. The length of the CDR3 is 15 residues. V dropped 4 bases and J dropped 0 bases, with 14 bases sitting between them. CDR3 DNA sequence: TGTGCCAGCAGCCCTCGCGGGGACAGCTCCTACGAGCAGTACTTC. It yields the protein CASSPRGDSSYEQYF.

The V gene is TRBV3-1 (or the pseudogene TRBV3-2), the J gene TRBJ1-2; 12 bases agree with TRBD1. Germline assignment: CDR1 LGHDT and CDR2 YNNKEL (reference sequence). After removal of 4 bases from V and 8 bases from J, the junction contained 14 bases not matched to a gene. The CDR3 totals 17 residues. In DNA, the CDR3 is TGTGCCAGCAGCCCTACCACCCCGGGACAGGGGGCGCGGGGCTACACCTTC. Translating gives CASSPTTPGQGARGYTF.